The subject of this entry is one T cell receptor (beta chain). What it recognizes is unknown. Trimming cost V 5 bases and J 3 bases, with 14 bases left between them. The germline gives CDR1 LNHDA, CDR2 SQIVND (reference sequence). The CDR3 runs 14 residues. The protocol was immunoSEQ multiplex PCR, while the TCRdb copy is restricted to in-frame clones and leaves out a portion. The sample has tens of thousands of clones, about 94% seen once. These data come from a study of graft-versus-host responses after intestinal transplantation. Study at large: Recipients underwent multivisceral, liver-intestinal, or isolated intestinal transplants.

The input for sequencing was unstimulated CD8+ T cells sorted from spleen or lymph node cells, taken before intestinal transplant. The TCR sequence derives from a human donor who received an intestinal transplant. The V gene is TRBV19, the J gene TRBJ2-7, with a weak D call TRBD2 (5 bases). The CDR3 reads CASSGSGTIYEQYF. The CDR3 DNA reads TGTGCCAGTAGTGGTTCGGGAACTATCTACGAGCAGTACTTC.